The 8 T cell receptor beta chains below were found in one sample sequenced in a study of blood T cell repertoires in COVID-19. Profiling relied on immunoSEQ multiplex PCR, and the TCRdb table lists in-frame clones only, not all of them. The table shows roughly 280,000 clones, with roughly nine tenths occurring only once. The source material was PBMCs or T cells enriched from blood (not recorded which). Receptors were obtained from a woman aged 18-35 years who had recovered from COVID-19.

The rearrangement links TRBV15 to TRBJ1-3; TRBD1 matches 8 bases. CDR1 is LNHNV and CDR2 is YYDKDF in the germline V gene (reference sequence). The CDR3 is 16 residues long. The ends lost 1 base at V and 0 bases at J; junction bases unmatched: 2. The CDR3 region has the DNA TGTGCCACCAGCAGAGCGGACAGGGACTCTGGAAACACCATATATTTT. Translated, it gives CATSRADRDSGNTIYF.

The DNA for the CDR3 is TGTGCCAGCACCCGACGGGGGGGTGAAGAGACCCAGTACTTC. This encodes CASTRRGGEETQYF. This chain links TRBV2 with TRBJ2-5; 8 bases are a match to TRBD2. J was trimmed by 3 bases and V by 7 bases; bases with no gene match: 7. The CDR3 totals 14 residues. The germline V gene encodes CDR1 SNHLY and CDR2 FYNNEI. The variable domain in full, completed from reference TRBV2 and TRBJ2-5, reads EPEVTQTPSHQVTQMGQEVILRCVPISNHLYFYWYRQILGQKVEFLVSFYNNEISEKSEIFDDQFSVERPDGSNFTLKIRSTKLEDSAMYFCASTRRGGEETQYFGPGTRLLVL.

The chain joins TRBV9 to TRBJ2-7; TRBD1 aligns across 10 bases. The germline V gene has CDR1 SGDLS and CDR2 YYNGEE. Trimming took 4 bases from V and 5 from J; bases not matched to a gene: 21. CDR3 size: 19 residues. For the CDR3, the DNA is TGTGCCAGCAGCCCTCACGTCGACAGGGGGCGCAGAACGAAAGACGAGCAGTACTTC. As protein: CASSPHVDRGRRTKDEQYF.

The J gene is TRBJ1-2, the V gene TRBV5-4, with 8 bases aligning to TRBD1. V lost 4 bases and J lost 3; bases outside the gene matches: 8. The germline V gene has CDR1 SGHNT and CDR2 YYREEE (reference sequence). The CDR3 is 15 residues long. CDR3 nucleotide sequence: TGTGCCAGCAGCCCCCGGGACAGGCAGCACTATGGCTACACCTTC. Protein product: CASSPRDRQHYGYTF.

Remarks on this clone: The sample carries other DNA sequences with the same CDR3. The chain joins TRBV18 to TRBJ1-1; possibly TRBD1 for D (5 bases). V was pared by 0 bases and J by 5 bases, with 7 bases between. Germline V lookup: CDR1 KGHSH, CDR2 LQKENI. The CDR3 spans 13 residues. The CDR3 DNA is TGTGCCAGCTCACCACCAGGGGTGACTGAAGCTTTCTTT. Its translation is CASSPPGVTEAFF.

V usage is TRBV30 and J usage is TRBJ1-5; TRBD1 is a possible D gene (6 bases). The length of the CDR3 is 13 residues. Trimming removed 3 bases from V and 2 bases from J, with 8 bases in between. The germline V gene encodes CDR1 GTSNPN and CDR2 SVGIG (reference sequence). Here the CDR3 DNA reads TGTGCCTGGAGGGCAGGGGGCAATCAGCCCCAGCATTTT. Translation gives CAWRAGGNQPQHF. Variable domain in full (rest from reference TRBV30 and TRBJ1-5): SQTIHQWPATLVQPVGSPLSLECTVEGTSNPNLYWYRQAAGRGLQLLFYSVGIGQISSEVPQNLSASRPQDRQFILSSKKLLLSDSGFYLCAWRAGGNQPQHFGDGTRLSIL.

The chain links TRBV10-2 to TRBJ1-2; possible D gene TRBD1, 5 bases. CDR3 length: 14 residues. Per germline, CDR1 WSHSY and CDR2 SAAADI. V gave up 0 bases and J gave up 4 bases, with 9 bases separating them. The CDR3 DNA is TGCGCCAGCAGTGAGTCGCAAGGGGTCTATGGCTACACCTTC. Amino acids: CASSESQGVYGYTF.

The CDR3 sequence is CASVRDRAKNIQYF. CDR3 in DNA: TGTGCCAGCGTACGGGACAGAGCCAAAAACATTCAGTACTTC. The rearrangement joins TRBV11-2 to TRBJ2-4; 7 bases line up with TRBD1. Per germline, CDR1 SGHAT and CDR2 FQNNGV. The CDR3 contains 14 residues. The junction had 4 bases not matched to a gene; V was cut back by 8 bases and J by 0 bases.